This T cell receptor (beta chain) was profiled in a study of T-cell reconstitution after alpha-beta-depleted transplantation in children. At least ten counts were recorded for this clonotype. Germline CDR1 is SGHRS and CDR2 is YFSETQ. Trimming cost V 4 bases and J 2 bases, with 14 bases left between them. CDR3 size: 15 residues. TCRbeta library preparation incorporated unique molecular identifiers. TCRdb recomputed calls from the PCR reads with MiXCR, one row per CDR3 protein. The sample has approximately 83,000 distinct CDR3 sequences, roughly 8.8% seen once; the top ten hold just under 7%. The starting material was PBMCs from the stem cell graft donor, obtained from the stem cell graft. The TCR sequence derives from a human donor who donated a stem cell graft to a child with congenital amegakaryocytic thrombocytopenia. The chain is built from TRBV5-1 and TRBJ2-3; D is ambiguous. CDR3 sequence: CASSPQRVVTDTQYF. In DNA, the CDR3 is TGCGCCAGCAGCCCCCAACGGGTGGTCACAGATACGCAGTATTTT.